The T cell receptor beta chain described here comes from a study of metastatic and nonmetastatic thyroid tumors. Turning to the study itself: Where malignant and benign thyroid patients were concerned, repertoires were compared across blood and tumor or nodule tissue.

The authors' processing: A distant-metastasis classifier for papillary thyroid cancer was built using CDR3 differences across clinicopathological groups. TCRdb re-called the PCR reads with MiXCR. In this record, the V and J calls reflect TCRdb's handling and not the investigators' own analysis. This table holds some 16,000 clones, about a quarter found once. Notes on the study in general: Malignant thyroid tumors reportedly exceeded benign nodules significantly in TCR beta diversity, with the difference appearing in blood and tumor.

This clone is termed medium-sized (0.01 to 0.1%). Its antigen remains unknown. Other nucleotide sequences from this sample produce the same CDR3. There were no patients who had received any treatment before thyroid surgery. The CDR3 runs to 15 residues. Trimming removed 5 bases at V and 5 bases at J, with 19 bases between. CDR1 is MNHNS and CDR2 is SASEGT in the germline V gene. The material sequenced was tumor tissue. The gene calls are TRBV6-1 and TRBJ2-7; TRBD1 or TRBD2 may be the D gene (5 bases each). The TCR originated in a female donor with papillary thyroid cancer or a benign thyroid nodule (not recorded which). Some clones in this sample may be carry-over from other donors' samples. The CDR3 protein is CASSSHVSRGHEQYF. The CDR3 bases are TGTGCCAGCAGTTCCCATGTATCACGGGGCCACGAGCAGTACTTC.